This paragraph covers one T cell receptor beta chain sequence. Its specificity is not known. Sequenced by immunoSEQ multiplex PCR; TCRdb stores in-frame clones only, minus some. The table shows approximately 160,000 clones, with around 88% occurring only once. These data come from a study of T cell responses to AZD1222 COVID-19 vaccine. Points from the study as a whole: The study sampled repertoires only after the peak T cell response. Only 6 or 7 individuals given AZD1222 were seropositive at baseline. The CD4 TCRs associated with vaccination extended across spike and predominated at 160-218 and 743-854. The donors showed a predominance of white British ancestry and of females, with possible underestimation of clonal diversity.

CDR3 length equals 16 residues. CDR1 LGHNA and CDR2 YSLEER come from the germline V gene. J gave up 2 bases and V 0 bases, and 3 bases lay outside the gene matches. Sequenced here: peripheral blood, sampled on day 0 of MenACWY control vaccination. The receptor's source is an adult in good health. The gene calls are TRBV4-3 and TRBJ2-3; TRBD2 aligns across 9 bases. The CDR3 DNA reads as TGCGCCAGCAGCCAAGATAGACTAGCGGCCACAGATACGCAGTATTTT. Protein product: CASSQDRLAATDTQYF.